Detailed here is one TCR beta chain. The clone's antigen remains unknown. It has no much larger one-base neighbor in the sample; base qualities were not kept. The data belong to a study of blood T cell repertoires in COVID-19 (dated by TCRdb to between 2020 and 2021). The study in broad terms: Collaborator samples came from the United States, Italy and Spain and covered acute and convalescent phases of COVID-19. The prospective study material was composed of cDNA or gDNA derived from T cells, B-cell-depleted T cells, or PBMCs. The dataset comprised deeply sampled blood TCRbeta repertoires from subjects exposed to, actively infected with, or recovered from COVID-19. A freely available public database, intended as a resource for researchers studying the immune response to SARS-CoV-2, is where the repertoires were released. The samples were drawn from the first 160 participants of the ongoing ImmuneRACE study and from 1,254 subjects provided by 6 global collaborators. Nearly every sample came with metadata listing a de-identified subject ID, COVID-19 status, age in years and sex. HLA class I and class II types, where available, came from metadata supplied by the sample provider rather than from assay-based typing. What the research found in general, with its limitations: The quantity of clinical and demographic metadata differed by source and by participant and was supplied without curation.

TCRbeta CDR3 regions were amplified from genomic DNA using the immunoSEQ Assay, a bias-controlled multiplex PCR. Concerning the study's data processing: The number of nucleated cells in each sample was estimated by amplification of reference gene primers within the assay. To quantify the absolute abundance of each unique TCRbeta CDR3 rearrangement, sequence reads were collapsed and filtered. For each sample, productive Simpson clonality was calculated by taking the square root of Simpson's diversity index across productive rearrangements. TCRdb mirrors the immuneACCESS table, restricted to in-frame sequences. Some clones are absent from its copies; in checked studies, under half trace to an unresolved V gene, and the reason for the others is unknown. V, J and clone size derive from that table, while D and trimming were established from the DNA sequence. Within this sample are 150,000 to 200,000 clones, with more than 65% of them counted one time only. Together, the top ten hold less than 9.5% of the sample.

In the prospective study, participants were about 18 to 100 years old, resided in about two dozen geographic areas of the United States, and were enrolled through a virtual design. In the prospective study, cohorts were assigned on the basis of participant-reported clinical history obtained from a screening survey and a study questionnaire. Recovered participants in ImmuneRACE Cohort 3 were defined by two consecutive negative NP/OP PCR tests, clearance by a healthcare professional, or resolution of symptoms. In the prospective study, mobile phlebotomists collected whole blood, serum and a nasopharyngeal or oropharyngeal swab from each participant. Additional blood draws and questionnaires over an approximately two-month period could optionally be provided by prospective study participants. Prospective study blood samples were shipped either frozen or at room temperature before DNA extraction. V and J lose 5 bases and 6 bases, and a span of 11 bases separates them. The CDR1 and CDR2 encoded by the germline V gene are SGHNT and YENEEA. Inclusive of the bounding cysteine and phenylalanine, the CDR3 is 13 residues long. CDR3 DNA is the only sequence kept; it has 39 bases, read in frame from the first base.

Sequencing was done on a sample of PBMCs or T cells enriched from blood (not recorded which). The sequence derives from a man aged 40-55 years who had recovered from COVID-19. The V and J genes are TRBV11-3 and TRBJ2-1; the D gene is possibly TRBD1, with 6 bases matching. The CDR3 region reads CASSLQGSNEQFF. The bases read TGTGCCAGCAGCCTGCAGGGGAGCAATGAGCAGTTCTTC.